One and the same sample provided the 10 T cell receptor beta chains below, sequenced in a study of control samples from healthy donors and cancer patients. TCRdb's table, derived via immunoSEQ multiplex PCR, lists solely in-frame clones and lacks some. The data show around 150,000 clones, with about 90% seen just once and more than 10% held by the top ten. The sample comprised blood. The source is a man aged 25 to 45 in good health.

This chain joins TRBV6-5 and TRBJ1-2; D is unresolved. Trimming removed 6 bases at V and 4 bases at J, with 9 bases between. Germline lookup yields CDR1 MNHEY and CDR2 SVGAGI. The CDR3 runs 12 residues. The CDR3 DNA reads as TGTGCCAGCAGGGAGGGAATCTATGGCTACACCTTC. It encodes CASREGIYGYTF.

The V gene is TRBV10-2, the J gene TRBJ1-1; tentatively, D is TRBD1 (5 bases). Trimming cost V 0 bases and J 0 bases, with 8 bases left between them. The CDR3 runs to 15 residues. Germline CDR1 WSHSY, CDR2 SAAADI. As DNA, the CDR3 is TGCGCCAGCAGTGAGTCCGGGACTTTGAACACTGAAGCTTTCTTT. It specifies CASSESGTLNTEAFF.

The chain recombines TRBV11-2 with TRBJ2-5, with TRBD2 as a possible D gene (5 bases). The germline V gene has CDR1 SGHAT and CDR2 FQNNGV. This CDR3 has 15 amino acids. Trimming took 3 bases from V and 1 from J, leaving 12 bases between them. This chain's CDR3 is CASSFGVDLQETQYF. The CDR3 DNA is TGTGCCAGCAGCTTCGGGGTGGACCTCCAAGAGACCCAGTACTTC.

V and J are TRBV5-6 and TRBJ2-1; 7 bases agree with TRBD1. The CDR3 is 16 amino acids. V was clipped by 3 bases and J by 0 bases; unmatched bases: 6. Germline values: CDR1 SGHDT, CDR2 YYEEEE. The CDR3 sequence: CASSSGGVNSYNEQFF. CDR3 nucleotide sequence: TGTGCCAGCAGCTCAGGGGGAGTTAACTCCTACAATGAGCAGTTCTTC.

The chain recombines TRBV10-3 with TRBJ1-5; D gene uncertain. CDR3 length: 14 amino acids. V was clipped by 8 bases and J by 1 base, with 12 bases between them. The germline CDR1 and CDR2 sequences are ENHRY and SYGVKD. The CDR3 DNA sequence: TGTGCCATCTCTAGGGAACGAAGCAATCAGCCCCAGCATTTT. Translation: CAISRERSNQPQHF.

The CDR3 DNA reads as TGTGCCAGCAGTTCCTTAGCAACCCAGTACTTC. Translated: CASSSLATQYF. V gene TRBV28 combines with J gene TRBJ2-5, with D hard to call. Trimming removed 4 bases from V and 8 bases from J, with 8 bases in between. CDR1 and CDR2 from the germline V gene are MDHEN and SYDVKM. CDR3 length: 11 residues.

The genes are TRBV9 and TRBJ2-3, with 8 bases lining up with TRBD2. Germline V lookup: CDR1 SGDLS, CDR2 YYNGEE. CDR3 length: 16 residues. V dropped 3 bases and J dropped 1; count of bases not matched to a gene: 7. The CDR3 region has the DNA TGTGCCAGCAGCGGCCCCGGGACTAGTCGCACAGATACGCAGTATTTT. Protein product: CASSGPGTSRTDTQYF.

The chain has TRBV6-2 or TRBV6-3 and TRBJ1-4; D gene uncertain. The germline V gene has CDR1 MNHEY and CDR2 SVGEGT. V lost 0 bases and J 11 bases, leaving 7 bases between the germline ends. The CDR3 runs 12 residues. The CDR3 nucleotides read TGTGCCAGCAGTTACTCGCAAGGGAAACTGTTTTTT. This translates into CASSYSQGKLFF.

The chain employs TRBV6-5 and TRBJ1-3; D not certain. CDR1 and CDR2 (germline): MNHEY, SVGAGI. This CDR3 region has 13 residues. The V and J ends lost 5 bases and 5 bases respectively, with 10 bases between them. The CDR3: CASSRTSRNTIYF. The CDR3 nucleotides read TGTGCCAGCAGTCGGACGTCTCGAAACACCATATATTTT.

The V call is TRBV6-1, the J call TRBJ1-1, with D maybe TRBD1 (5 bases). Trimming took 1 base from V and 8 from J, leaving 11 bases between them. This CDR3 comprises 13 residues. In germline, CDR1 is MNHNS, CDR2 SASEGT. This chain's CDR3 is CASSEVGGTEAFF. The DNA for the CDR3 is TGTGCCAGCAGTGAAGTGGGGGGGACGGAAGCTTTCTTT.